The following is a T cell receptor (beta chain) sequence with its context. Its specificity is unknown. The CDR3 runs to 15 residues. The V gene's germline CDR1 is MGHRA and CDR2 YSYEKL. The germline V and J ends were trimmed by 0 bases and 4 bases, with 7 bases remaining between them. Before vaccination, two weeks after the third vaccination, and at progression, PBMC were collected. The immunoSEQ assay amplified TCRB CDR3 from up to roughly 2 ug DNA. The primer mix had 60 V beta and 13 J beta primers. Sequencing was performed with immunoSEQ multiplex PCR; in TCRdb, only in-frame clones are kept and a portion is missing. The sample shows about 49,000 clones, approximately 83% of them seen only once. This sample is drawn from a study of glioma-infiltrating T cells after dendritic cell vaccination. Findings and limits, study-wide: Longer survival after dendritic cell vaccination followed higher pretreatment TIL content.

The sample was blood, taken before dendritic cell vaccination. V usage is TRBV4-1 and J usage is TRBJ2-6, with no clear D. This TCR came from a human donor with glioblastoma. This CDR3 is CASSQDLSGANVLTF. CDR3 DNA sequence: TGCGCCAGCAGCCAAGATCTCTCCGGGGCCAACGTCCTGACTTTC.